This T cell receptor (beta chain) comes out of a study of cytotoxic CD8 clonotypes in ibrutinib-treated CLL. Study as a whole: When averaged across all of the samples, the counts came to some 250,000 productive templates and 86,000 or so productive rearrangements.

Germline CDR1 is LNHDA and CDR2 is SQIVND (reference sequence). The CDR3 sequence is 13 residues long. Trimming took off 6 bases at V and 1 base at J, with 8 bases between the two ends. The data were produced by immunoSEQ multiplex PCR, yet TCRdb's version contains in-frame clones alone and is incomplete. This table has more than 70,000 clones, roughly 77% appearing once. TCR beta libraries used roughly 2 micrograms of DNA from cryopreserved PBMCs. This chain joins TRBV19 and TRBJ2-3; D perhaps matches TRBD2 (6 bases). The TCR comes from a human donor with chronic lymphocytic leukemia. This sample comprised PBMCs, obtained after 12 months of ibrutinib treatment. Here the CDR3 DNA reads TGTGCCAGTAGGTGGGGGGGCACAGATACGCAGTATTTT. Translating it yields CASRWGGTDTQYF.